The TCR beta chain under discussion was sequenced for a study of PD-L1 blockade in urothelial cancer. Across the study: Atezolizumab 1,200 mg was given intravenously every 3 weeks, starting 2014. The median T cell count in blood samples was roughly 140,000.

The cohort comprised individuals with locally advanced or metastatic urothelial carcinoma. Germline CDR1 reads SGHVS; CDR2 reads FNYEAQ. The CDR3 is 13 amino acids. Trimming left V 4 bases short and J 7 bases short, with 14 bases between. Profiling relied on immunoSEQ multiplex PCR, and the TCRdb table lists in-frame clones only, not all of them. The sample consists of some 79,000 clones, around 76% of them appearing once. The V call is TRBV7-6, the J call TRBJ2-7, with D tentatively TRBD2 (7 bases). The clonotype comes from a man aged 70 or older with urothelial cancer. This material consisted of PBMCs, taken around atezolizumab (anti-PD-L1) treatment. CDR3 in amino acids: CASSSSGEGEQYF. The CDR3 nucleotides read TGTGCCAGCAGCTCCTCAGGGGAGGGTGAGCAGTACTTC.